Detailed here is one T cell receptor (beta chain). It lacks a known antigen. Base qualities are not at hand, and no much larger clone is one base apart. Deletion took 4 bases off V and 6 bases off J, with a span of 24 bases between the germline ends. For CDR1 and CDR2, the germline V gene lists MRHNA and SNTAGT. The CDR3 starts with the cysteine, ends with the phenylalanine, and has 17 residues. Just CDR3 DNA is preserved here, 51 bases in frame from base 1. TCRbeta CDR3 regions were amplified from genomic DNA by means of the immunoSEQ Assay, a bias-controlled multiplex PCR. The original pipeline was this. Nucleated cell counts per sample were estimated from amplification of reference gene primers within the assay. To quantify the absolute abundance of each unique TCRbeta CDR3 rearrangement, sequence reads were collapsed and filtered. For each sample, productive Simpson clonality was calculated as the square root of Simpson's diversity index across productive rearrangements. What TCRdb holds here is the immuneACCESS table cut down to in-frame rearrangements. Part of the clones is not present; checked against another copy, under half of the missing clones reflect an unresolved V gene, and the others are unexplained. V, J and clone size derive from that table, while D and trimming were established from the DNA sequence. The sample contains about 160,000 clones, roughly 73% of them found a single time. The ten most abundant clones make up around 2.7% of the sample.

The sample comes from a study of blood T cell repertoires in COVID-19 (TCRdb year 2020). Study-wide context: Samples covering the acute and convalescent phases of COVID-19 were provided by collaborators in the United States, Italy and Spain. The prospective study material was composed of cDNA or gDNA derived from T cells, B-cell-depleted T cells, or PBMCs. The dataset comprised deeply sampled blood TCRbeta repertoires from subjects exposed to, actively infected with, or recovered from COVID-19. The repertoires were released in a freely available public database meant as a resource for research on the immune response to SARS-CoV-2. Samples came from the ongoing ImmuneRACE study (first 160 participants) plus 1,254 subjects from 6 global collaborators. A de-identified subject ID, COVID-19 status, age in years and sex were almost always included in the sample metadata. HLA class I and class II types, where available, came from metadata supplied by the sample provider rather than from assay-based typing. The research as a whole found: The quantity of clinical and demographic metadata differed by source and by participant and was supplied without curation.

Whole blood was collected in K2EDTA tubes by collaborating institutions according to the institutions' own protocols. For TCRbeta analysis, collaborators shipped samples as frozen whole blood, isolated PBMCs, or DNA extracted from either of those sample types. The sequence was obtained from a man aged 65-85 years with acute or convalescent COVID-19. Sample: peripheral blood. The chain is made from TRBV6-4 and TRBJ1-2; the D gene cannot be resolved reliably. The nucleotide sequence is TGTGCCAGCAGTGGATCAACAGAGGGTTTAGTAGGCGATGGCTACACCTTC. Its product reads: CASSGSTEGLVGDGYTF.